This T cell receptor beta chain originates from a study of a mutant IDH1 vaccine in newly diagnosed glioma. Study details: Former treatment meant radiotherapy, temozolomide, or both; the majority had gotten both.

After removal of 10 bases from V and 6 bases from J, the junction contained 3 bases not matched to a gene. CDR3 length: 11 residues. Germline V CDR1 and CDR2: MNHEY, SMNVEV (reference sequence). Note on this clone: Antigen specificity is unknown.

Whole-study findings and limits: Variations in leading peripheral T cell clonotypes appeared to have no connection with pseudoprogression.

Method: immunoSEQ multiplex PCR; TCRdb's copy keeps in-frame clones and lacks some. The repertoire holds 75,000 to 100,000 clones, with 70% to 90% as singletons. The sample's time point: baseline, week 1 (first vaccination visit). Treatment reported: pre-vaccination baseline after standard-of-care therapy. Each astrocytoma in the donors was new, WHO grade 3 or 4, IDH1-mutant and ATRX-lost. The rearrangement links TRBV27 to TRBJ2-7; TRBD1 matches at 10 bases. The TCR comes from a woman aged 45-65 years with glioma. Material: PBMCs, obtained from a glioma patient treated with radiotherapy, temozolomide or both. The CDR3 loop reads CATWTGGEQYF. In nucleotides, the CDR3 is TGTGCCACCTGGACAGGGGGCGAGCAGTACTTC.